This is a list of T cell receptor beta chains from one sample in a study of blood T cell repertoires in COVID-19. Some clones are missing from TCRdb's copy, which holds only in-frame ones; the method was immunoSEQ multiplex PCR. The table lists roughly 200,000 clones, roughly 85% of them singletons, with around 8% in the top ten. Sequenced: peripheral blood. These receptors were collected from a woman aged 55 to 70 with acute or convalescent COVID-19. Both conserved end residues are part of each CDR3. Fields, in order: D gene, V gene, clone size, J gene, CDR3 DNA, CDR3 protein. D genes are given only for firm matches. Where a row states a size, it is once, few, many or the class of an expanded clone; other rows omit it.

NA	TRBV6-1	NA	TRBJ1-3	TGTGCCACCCTACAGGGAGTTGGAAACACCATATATTTT	CATLQGVGNTIYF
NA	TRBV3-1/TRBV3-2	NA	TRBJ1-2	TGTGCCAGCAGCCCGACATCCCCCGCAGGCTACACCTTC	CASSPTSPAGYTF
TRBD1	TRBV9	NA	TRBJ2-2	TGTGCCAGCAGCGTCTCGACGGGACAGGGGAGCACCGGGGAGCTGTTTTTT	CASSVSTGQGSTGELFF
TRBD1	TRBV4-2	NA	TRBJ2-6	TGTGCCAGCAGCCTCCGGGGACTAAGGACAGGGGCGTCCTCTGGGGCCAACGTCCTGACTTTC	CASSLRGLRTGASSGANVLTF
NA	TRBV30	NA	TRBJ2-5	TGTGCCTGCAACGGACAGTCGCAAGAGACCCAGTACTTC	CACNGQSQETQYF
NA	TRBV2	NA	TRBJ1-1	TGTGCCAGCAGTAAAAATAAAAACACTGAAGCTTTCTTT	CASSKNKNTEAFF
NA	TRBV18	NA	TRBJ1-6	TGTGCCAGCTCACCGTCAGGGATGCGGAATTCACCCCTCCACTTT	CASSPSGMRNSPLHF
NA	TRBV7-6	NA	TRBJ1-2	TGTGCCAGCAGTCCCGGGACAACTAACTATGGCTACACCTTC	CASSPGTTNYGYTF
TRBD1	TRBV3-1/TRBV3-2	NA	TRBJ2-1	TGTGCCAGCAGCCAAGGGATACAGGGGGTCGAACGTGTTGAGCAGTTCTTC	CASSQGIQGVERVEQFF
NA	TRBV19	NA	TRBJ1-3	TGTGCCAGTAGTATAGAGGCAGGGCTGAGAAACACCATATATTTT	CASSIEAGLRNTIYF
NA	TRBV4-1	few	TRBJ1-1	TGCGCCAGCAGCTTCGCTCCAGGTAATCTCGCAGGGACACAGAACACTGAAGCTTTCTTT	CASSFAPGNLAGTQNTEAFF
NA	TRBV12-5	NA	TRBJ1-4	TGTGCTAGTGGTTTGGTATTTCTTCTTCCCCTTGCAACTAATGAAAAACTGTTTTTT	CASGLVFLLPLATNEKLFF
TRBD1	TRBV19	NA	TRBJ2-5	TGTGCCAGTAGTCTGGACAGGACCCAAGAGACCCAGTACTTC	CASSLDRTQETQYF
NA	TRBV28	NA	TRBJ1-3	TGTGCCAGCACGGGGGAACTGTTAGCGGGAAACACCATATATTTT	CASTGELLAGNTIYF
NA	TRBV5-1	NA	TRBJ1-2	TGCGCCAGCAGCGGACCACAGGGAGGGTCTCCAGGCTACACCTTC	CASSGPQGGSPGYTF
TRBD1	TRBV6-4	NA	TRBJ1-2	TGTGCCAGCAGTGACTATATAGGACAGGGGAGTCATGGCTACACCTTC	CASSDYIGQGSHGYTF
NA	TRBV15	NA	TRBJ2-5	TGTGCCACCAGCTCGACTCCGCCGGAGACCCAGTACTTC	CATSSTPPETQYF
TRBD2	TRBV6-1	NA	TRBJ2-1	TGTGCCAGCAGTGAAGCGGGCGGGCTAGCGGGAGTCGATGAGCAGTTCTTC	CASSEAGGLAGVDEQFF
TRBD2	TRBV5-4	NA	TRBJ2-5	TGTGCCAGCAGCGGCTCTAGCGGGAGTTGGGAGACCCAGTACTTC	CASSGSSGSWETQYF
NA	TRBV15	NA	TRBJ2-3	TGTGCCACCAGCAGCAGGACAGATACGCAGTATTTT	CATSSRTDTQYF
NA	TRBV28	few	TRBJ1-2	TGTGCCAGCAGCCTGGGACATCGGAACTATGGCTACACCTTC	CASSLGHRNYGYTF
NA	TRBV7-8	NA	TRBJ2-3	TGTGCCAGCAGCTTAGTTGGCGGAAAAAACACAGATACGCAGTATTTT	CASSLVGGKNTDTQYF
NA	TRBV12-5	NA	TRBJ1-1	TGTGCTTGTAAACAGGGAGATACTGAAGCTTTCTTT	CACKQGDTEAFF
NA	TRBV10-3	NA	TRBJ1-4	TGTGCCATCAGCCCGACAATGACAACTAATGAAAAACTGTTTTTT	CAISPTMTTNEKLFF
NA	TRBV4-1	NA	TRBJ1-4	TGCGCCAGCAGCCAAGGGGAACCGGGAGGTGAAAAACTGTTTTTT	CASSQGEPGGEKLFF
NA	TRBV11-2	NA	TRBJ1-6	TGTGCCAGCAGCCAAACTTTGGATTCACCCCTCCACTTT	CASSQTLDSPLHF